This T cell receptor (beta chain) was captured by sequencing in a study of CD8 T cells in Susac syndrome. RNA, at roughly 0.45 to 1 ug, was reverse transcribed with random hexamers. Coverage of TCR beta CDR3 amplification by immunoSEQ multiplex PCR extended to 54 Vbeta and 13 Jbeta. TCRdb called the immunoSEQ multiplex PCR reads again in MiXCR, with one record for every CDR3 protein. The sample lists 55,000 to 70,000 distinct CDR3 sequences; approximately 95% were seen once. This clonotype was observed once. An end of the junction differs from the germline gene, which may be a read error. CD8+ and CD4+ blood T cells underwent TCR beta sequencing. Age- and sex-matched healthy donors served as the control group. The CD8+ and CD4+ T cells were isolated magnetically using a negative isolation approach, whereas the TEMRA cells were enriched by FACS. The CDR3 loop spans 16 amino acids. Germline CDR1 and CDR2: DFQATT and SNEGSKA (reference sequence).

The rearrangement uses TRBV20-1 and TRBJ2-2, with 9 bases matching TRBD1. The TCR comes from a human donor in good health. Sequenced input: CD8+ T cells from PBMCs. The chain's CDR3 is CSAREMDRGSDGELFF. For the CDR3, the DNA is TGCAGTGCGAGAGAGATGGACAGGGGTTCGGACGGGGAGCTGTTTTTT.